This TCR beta chain stems from a study of T cell responses to AZD1222 COVID-19 vaccine. General observations from the study: There were mostly white British donors and more females than males, and clonal diversity was possibly underestimated. A reported finding is that nearly half of spike-specific TCRs target unmutated variant regions.

Clones were sequenced by immunoSEQ multiplex PCR, and TCRdb holds only the in-frame ones, with some missing. The repertoire holds roughly 120,000 clones, with around 87% as singletons. Analysis merged second doses at about 4 or about 12 weeks. Regarding this clone: Its antigen is currently unknown.

Germline CDR1 is SGHDN and CDR2 is FVKESK. Trimming cost V 2 bases and J 0 bases, with 8 bases left between them. The CDR3 is 14 residues long. This TCR came from an adult who received the AZD1222 COVID-19 vaccine. The chain combines TRBV14 with TRBJ2-7; tentatively, D is TRBD2 (5 bases). The material was peripheral blood, obtained 28 days after the second AZD1222 dose. The CDR3 loop reads CASSQSGSSYEQYF. CDR3 in DNA: TGTGCCAGCAGCCAAAGCGGAAGCTCCTACGAGCAGTACTTC. Full variable domain (outside the CDR3, taken from reference TRBV14 and TRBJ2-7): EAGVTQFPSHSVIEKGQTVTLRCDPISGHDNLYWYRRVMGKEIKFLLHFVKESKQDESGMPNNRFLAERTGGTYSTLKVQPAELEDSGVYFCASSQSGSSYEQYFGPGTRLTVT.